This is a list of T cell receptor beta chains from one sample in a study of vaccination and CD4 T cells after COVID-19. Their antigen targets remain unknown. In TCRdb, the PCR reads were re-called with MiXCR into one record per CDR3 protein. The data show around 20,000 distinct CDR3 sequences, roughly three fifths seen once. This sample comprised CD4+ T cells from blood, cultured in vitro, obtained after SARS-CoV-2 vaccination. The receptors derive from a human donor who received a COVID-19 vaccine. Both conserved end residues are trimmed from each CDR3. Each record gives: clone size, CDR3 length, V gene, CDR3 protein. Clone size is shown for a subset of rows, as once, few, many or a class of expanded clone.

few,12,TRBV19,ASSPTGGYYGYT
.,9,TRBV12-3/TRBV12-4,ASSLGVGYT
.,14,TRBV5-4,ASSLVTGGDTDTQY
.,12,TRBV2,ASSEVLVKNIQY
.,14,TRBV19,ASSIRFGGGEETQY
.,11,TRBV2,ASSEAPSETQY
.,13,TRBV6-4,ASIARDREYEKLF
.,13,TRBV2,ASSIAGGSNYGYT
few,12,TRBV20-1,SARSIRQVHGYT
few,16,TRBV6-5,ASSYSLSRGGRNQPQH
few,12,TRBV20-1,SAKLAGGADTQY
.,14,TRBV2,ASSPGLAGFYNEQF
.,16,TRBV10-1,ASSGGLAGGTGTDTQY
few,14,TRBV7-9,ASSLASLRGSTEAF
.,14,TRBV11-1,ASTSDRGHYNSPLH
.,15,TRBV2,ASSEARPNRRTDTQY
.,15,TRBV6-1,ASSESLAGGGTGELF
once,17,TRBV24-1,ATSDAPGSGGHSYNEQF
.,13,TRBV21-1,ASRNSRGDGSPLH
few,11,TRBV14,ASSQDVGGEAF
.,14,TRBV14,ASSQGYGGFGYGYT
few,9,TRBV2,ARTENTEAF
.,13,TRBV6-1,ASSEIGGGTGELF
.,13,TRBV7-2,ASSPPGTDHYGYT
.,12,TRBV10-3,AIRSAGGTDTQY
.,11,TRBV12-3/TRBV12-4,ASSFKADARQY
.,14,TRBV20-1,SARVGNSYSNQPQH
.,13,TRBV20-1,SASDQGWGDVKLF
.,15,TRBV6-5,ASSYRQGISYNSPLH
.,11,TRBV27,ASSTGDKNIQY
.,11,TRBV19,ASSIGPDSEQY
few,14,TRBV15,ATSRAGGGIQETQY
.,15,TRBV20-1,SASLAGGTTSTDTQY
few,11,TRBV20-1,SARQGEYSPLH
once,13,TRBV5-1,ASSSGGTGQETQY
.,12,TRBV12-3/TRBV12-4,ASSLRTGSYEQY
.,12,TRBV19,ASRRQGRDYGYT
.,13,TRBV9,ASSVGQGRGNTIY
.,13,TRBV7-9,ASSATGGLSEKLF
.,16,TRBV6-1,ASSTGTSGTLAKNIQY
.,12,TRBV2,ASTEGTQGETQY
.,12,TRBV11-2,ASSWGGGNTEAF
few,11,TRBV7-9,ASSLVINYGYT
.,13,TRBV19,ASWDRGRGMYGYT
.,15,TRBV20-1,SAPLLGTGVPNSPLH
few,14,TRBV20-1,SASGQAQGSIDGYT
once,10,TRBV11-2,ASSALTRTQY
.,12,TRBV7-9,ATLNRGPNEKLF